This T cell receptor (beta chain) was identified in a study of shared T cell receptors in the human thymus. The protocol was immunoSEQ multiplex PCR, while the TCRdb copy is restricted to in-frame clones and leaves out a portion. The sample lists 600,000 to 900,000 clones, 80% to 90% occurring once. The length of the CDR3 is 12 residues. V gave up 7 bases and J gave up 6 bases; unmatched junction bases: 6. CDR1 and CDR2 from the germline V gene are SQVTM and ANQGSEA. The same sample was also used in a study of human thymus T cells.

The TCR comes from a girl under three years old with a congenital heart defect. The sequencing sample was made of thymocytes. J is TRBJ2-1 and V is TRBV29-1, with 7 bases matching TRBD2. CDR3 sequence: CSAGPGGNEQFF. For the CDR3, the DNA is TGCAGCGCAGGACCGGGGGGCAATGAGCAGTTCTTC.